Listed below are T cell receptor beta chains from one sample, sequenced in a study of cytomegalovirus exposure and HLA in healthy donors. Sequenced by immunoSEQ multiplex PCR; TCRdb stores in-frame clones only, minus some. The table includes 150,000 to 200,000 clones, roughly three quarters detected once. The sample consisted of PBMCs. The receptors derive from a woman in her forties in good health and CMV-seropositive. CDR3s include the opening cysteine and the closing phenylalanine or tryptophan. Fields, in order: J gene, V gene, D gene, CDR3 protein. A D gene is named only where the DNA matches it firmly.

TRBJ2-1 TRBV2 TRBD2 CASSEIPSGGANEQFF
TRBJ1-2 TRBV19 NA CASRQGNYGYPF
TRBJ2-7 TRBV5-1 NA CASSRGPYEQYF
TRBJ1-6 TRBV2 NA CASSARGPNSPLHF
TRBJ2-2 TRBV7-9 NA CASSPRVEKNTGELFF
TRBJ1-5 TRBV6-1 NA CASSEQGGSNQPQHF
TRBJ2-3 TRBV6-1 TRBD2 CASSERISGGAVHTQYF
TRBJ1-1 TRBV19 NA CASRAKQGEAFF
TRBJ1-1 TRBV18 TRBD1 CASSPRTGFYANTEAFF
TRBJ2-2 TRBV6-5 NA CASSYFGTNTGELFF
TRBJ2-4 TRBV6-6 NA CASSPRPGGDSFKYF
TRBJ1-5 TRBV30 NA CAWSHRAVSNQPQHF
TRBJ1-1 TRBV4-3 NA CASSQDLRRFRGNTEAFF
TRBJ2-6 TRBV7-3 NA CASSPVAGANGLTF
TRBJ2-1 TRBV5-4 NA CASSHKGPTSNEQFF
TRBJ2-7 TRBV7-6 TRBD2 CASSLTGGIYEQYF
TRBJ1-4 TRBV18 TRBD1 CASSNGQGPNEKLFF